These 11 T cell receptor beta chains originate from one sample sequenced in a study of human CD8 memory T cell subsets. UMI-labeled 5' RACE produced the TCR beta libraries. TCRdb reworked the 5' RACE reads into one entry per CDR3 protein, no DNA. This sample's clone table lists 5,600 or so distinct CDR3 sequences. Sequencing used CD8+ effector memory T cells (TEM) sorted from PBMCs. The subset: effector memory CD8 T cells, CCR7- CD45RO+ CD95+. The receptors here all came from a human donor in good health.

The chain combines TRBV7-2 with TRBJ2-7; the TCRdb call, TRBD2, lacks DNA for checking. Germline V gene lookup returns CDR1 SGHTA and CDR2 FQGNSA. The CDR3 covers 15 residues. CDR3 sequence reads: CASSPRGDLLYEQYF.

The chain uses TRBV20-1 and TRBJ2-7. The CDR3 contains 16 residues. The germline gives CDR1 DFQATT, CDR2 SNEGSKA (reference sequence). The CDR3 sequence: CSARDLTFSSSYEQYF.

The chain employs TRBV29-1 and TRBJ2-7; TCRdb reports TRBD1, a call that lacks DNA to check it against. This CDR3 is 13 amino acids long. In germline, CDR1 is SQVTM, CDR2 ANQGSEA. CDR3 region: CSVEQTVGGEQYF.

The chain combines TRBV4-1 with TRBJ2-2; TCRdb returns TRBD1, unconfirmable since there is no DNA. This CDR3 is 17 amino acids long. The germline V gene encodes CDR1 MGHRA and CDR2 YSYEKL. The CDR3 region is CASSQDLTGGNTGELFF.

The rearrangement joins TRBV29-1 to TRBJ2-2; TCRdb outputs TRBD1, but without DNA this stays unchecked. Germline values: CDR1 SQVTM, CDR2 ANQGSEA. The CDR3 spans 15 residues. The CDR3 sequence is CSVVPGQGATGELFF.

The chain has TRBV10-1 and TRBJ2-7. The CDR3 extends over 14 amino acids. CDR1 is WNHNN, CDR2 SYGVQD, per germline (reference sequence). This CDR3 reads CASSESMAALEQYF.

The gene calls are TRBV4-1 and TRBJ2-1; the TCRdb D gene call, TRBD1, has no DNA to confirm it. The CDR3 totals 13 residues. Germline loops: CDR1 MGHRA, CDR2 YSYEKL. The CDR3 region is CASSQGRQAEQFF.

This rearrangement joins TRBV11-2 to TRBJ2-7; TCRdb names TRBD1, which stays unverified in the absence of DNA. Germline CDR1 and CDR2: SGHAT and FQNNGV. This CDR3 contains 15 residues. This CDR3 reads CASSLSAGVSYEQYF.

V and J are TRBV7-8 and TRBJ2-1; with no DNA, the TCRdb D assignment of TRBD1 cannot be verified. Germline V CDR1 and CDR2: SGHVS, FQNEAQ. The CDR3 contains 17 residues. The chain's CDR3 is CASSLLPGQGPNNEQFF.

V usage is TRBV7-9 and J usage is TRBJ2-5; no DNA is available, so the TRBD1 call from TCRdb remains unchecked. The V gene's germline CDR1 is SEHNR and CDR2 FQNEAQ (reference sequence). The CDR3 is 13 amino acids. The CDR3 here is CASSPWGEETQYF.

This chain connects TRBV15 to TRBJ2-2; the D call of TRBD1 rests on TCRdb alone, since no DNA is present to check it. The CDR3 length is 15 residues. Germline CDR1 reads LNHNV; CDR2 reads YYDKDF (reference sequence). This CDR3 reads CATSLTDMATGELFF.